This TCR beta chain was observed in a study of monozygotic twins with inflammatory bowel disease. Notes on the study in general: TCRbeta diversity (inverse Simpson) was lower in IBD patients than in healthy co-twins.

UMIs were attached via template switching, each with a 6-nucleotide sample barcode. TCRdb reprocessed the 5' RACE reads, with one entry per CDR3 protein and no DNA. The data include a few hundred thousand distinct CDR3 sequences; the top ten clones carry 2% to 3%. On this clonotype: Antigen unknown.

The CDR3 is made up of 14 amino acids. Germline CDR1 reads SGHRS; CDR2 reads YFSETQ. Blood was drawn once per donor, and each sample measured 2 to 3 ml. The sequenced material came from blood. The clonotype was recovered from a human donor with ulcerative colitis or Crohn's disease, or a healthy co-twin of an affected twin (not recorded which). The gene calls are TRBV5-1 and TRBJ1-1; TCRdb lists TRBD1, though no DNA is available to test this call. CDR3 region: CASSLEMGAGKAFF.